The clone carrying this TCR beta chain was counted a few times. The data were taken from a study of T cells after yellow fever vaccination. Germline V CDR1 and CDR2: SGHTA, FQGTGA. V lost 3 bases and J lost 2; bases outside the gene matches: 4. The CDR3 contains 15 residues. TCRdb called the 5' RACE reads again in MiXCR, with one record for every CDR3 protein. Among roughly 180,000 distinct CDR3 sequences listed, 5.5% to 8% were seen once. The sequence was collected from a man between 18 and 35 years old who received the YFV17D yellow fever vaccine. This chain connects TRBV7-3 to TRBJ2-1, with TRBD1 matching over 7 bases. Material: CD4+ T cells sorted from PBMCs, obtained on the day of the first yellow fever vaccination. The CDR3 is CASSFDRATYNEQFF. The CDR3 DNA reads TGTGCCAGCAGCTTCGACAGGGCAACCTACAATGAGCAGTTCTTC.